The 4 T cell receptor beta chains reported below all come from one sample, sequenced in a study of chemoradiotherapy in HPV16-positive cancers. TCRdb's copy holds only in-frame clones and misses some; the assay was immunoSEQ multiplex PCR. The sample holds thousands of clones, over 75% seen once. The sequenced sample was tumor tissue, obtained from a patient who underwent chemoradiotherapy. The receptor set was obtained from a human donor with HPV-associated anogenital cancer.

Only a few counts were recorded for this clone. This CDR3 reads CSVVATGGVYTEAFF. CDR3 DNA sequence: TGCAGCGTGGTAGCCACAGGGGGCGTTTACACTGAAGCTTTCTTT. V is TRBV29-1 and J is TRBJ1-1; 9 positions agree with TRBD1. V shed 6 bases, J shed 3 bases, and the junction held 11 bases outside the gene matches. CDR1 and CDR2 from the germline V gene are SQVTM and ANQGSEA. The CDR3 length is 15 residues. Variable domain in full (rest from reference TRBV29-1 and TRBJ1-1): SAVISQKPSRDICQRGTSLTIQCQVDSQVTMMFWYRQQPGQSLTLIATANQGSEATYESGFVIDKFPISRPNLTFSTLTVSNMSPEDSSIYLCSVVATGGVYTEAFFGQGTRLTVV.

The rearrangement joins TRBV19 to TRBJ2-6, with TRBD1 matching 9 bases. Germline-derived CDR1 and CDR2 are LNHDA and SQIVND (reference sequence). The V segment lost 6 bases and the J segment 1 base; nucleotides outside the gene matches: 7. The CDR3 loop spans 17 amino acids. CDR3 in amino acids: CASSQGQGASGANVLTF. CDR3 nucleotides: TGTGCCAGTAGCCAGGGACAGGGCGCATCTGGGGCCAACGTCCTGACTTTC.

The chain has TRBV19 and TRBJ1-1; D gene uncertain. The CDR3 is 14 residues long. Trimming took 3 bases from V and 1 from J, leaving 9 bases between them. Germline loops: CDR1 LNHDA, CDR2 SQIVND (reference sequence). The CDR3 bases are TGTGCCAGTAGTATCTCTGGGGAGAACACTGAAGCTTTCTTT. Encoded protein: CASSISGENTEAFF.

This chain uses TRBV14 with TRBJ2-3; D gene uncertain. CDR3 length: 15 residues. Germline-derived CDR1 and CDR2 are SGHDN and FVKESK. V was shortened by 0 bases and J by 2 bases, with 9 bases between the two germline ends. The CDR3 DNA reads TGTGCCAGCAGCCAAGATCGTGGTTACACAGATACGCAGTATTTT. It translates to CASSQDRGYTDTQYF.